What follows are 11 T cell receptor beta chains derived from one specimen sequenced in a study of blood T cell repertoires in COVID-19 (dated by TCRdb to 2019 to 2021). Library method: the immunoSEQ multiplex PCR assay. What TCRdb holds here is the immuneACCESS table cut down to in-frame rearrangements. Part of the clones is not present; checked against another copy, under half of the missing clones reflect an unresolved V gene, and the others are unexplained. The sample table holds around 180,000 clones, of which 84% were seen once. The ten largest clonotypes hold approximately 12% of the sample. The sequenced material came from PBMCs or T cells enriched from blood (not recorded which). The receptors were gathered from a man aged 45 to 65 who had recovered from COVID-19.

This clone was detected many times. This chain links TRBV5-1 with TRBJ2-7, with D perhaps TRBD2 (5 bases). Looked up from germline, CDR1 is SGHRS and CDR2 is YFSETQ. V lost 5 bases, J lost 2 bases, and 17 bases lay in between. The CDR3 has 15 residues. The CDR3 DNA is TGCGCCAGCAGATACCGTGGAGGACCGACCTACGAGCAGTACTTC. Translation: CASRYRGGPTYEQYF.

The chain has TRBV5-4 and TRBJ2-1, with TRBD2 identical over 13 bases. CDR1 SGHNT and CDR2 YYREEE come from the germline V gene (reference sequence). V gave up 4 bases and J gave up 8 bases; unmatched junction bases: 15. The length of the CDR3 is 18 residues. In DNA, the CDR3 is TGTGCCAGCAGCCGAAAGACTAGCGGGGGGATTAGTTGGCATGAGCAGTTCTTC. It is translated as CASSRKTSGGISWHEQFF.

J is TRBJ1-1 and V is TRBV6-2 or TRBV6-3; no definite D call. Trimming removed 4 bases at V and 10 bases at J, with 13 bases between. Germline CDR1 is MNHEY and CDR2 is SVGEGT. CDR3 length: 12 residues. CDR3 coding DNA: TGTGCCAGCAGTTCCGGGTGGATGTTAGCTTTCTTT. It codes for CASSSGWMLAFF.

The chain is built from TRBV4-1 and TRBJ2-5; D is possibly TRBD1 (6 bases). V gave up 4 bases and J gave up 5 bases, with 20 bases separating them. CDR3 length: 16 amino acids. Germline V gene sequence: CDR1 MGHRA, CDR2 YSYEKL. CDR3 nucleotides: TGCGCCAGCAGCCCTCAGGGGCCCGATCGACCGGAGACCCAGTACTTC. It codes for CASSPQGPDRPETQYF.

The V gene is TRBV7-2, the J gene TRBJ1-2; no firm D call. This CDR3 is built from 16 residues. V lost 4 bases to trimming and J lost 4 bases, with 19 bases between them. CDR1 is SGHTA, CDR2 FQGNSA, per germline. In nucleotides, the CDR3 is TGTGCCAGCAGCTCGCCGGGAGCGCTCAGAGGCTATGGCTACACCTTC. This codes for CASSSPGALRGYGYTF.

The V gene is TRBV29-1, the J gene TRBJ2-2; tentative D call: TRBD1 (5 bases). Per germline, CDR1 SQVTM and CDR2 ANQGSEA. Trimming left V 3 bases short and J 8 bases short, with 13 bases between. This CDR3 comprises 13 residues. The CDR3, as DNA: TGCAGCGTTGACAGGCAGGGTTATGGGGAGCTGTTTTTT. It translates to CSVDRQGYGELFF.

The J gene is TRBJ1-5, the V gene TRBV28; 7 bases fit TRBD1. CDR1 and CDR2 from the germline V gene are MDHEN and SYDVKM. CDR3 length: 15 amino acids. The V gene end was trimmed by 7 bases and the J gene end by 3 bases; junction bases not matched to a gene: 9. CDR3 DNA: TGTGCCAGCAACCCGGGACAGCTATACAATCAGCCCCAGCATTTT. It translates to CASNPGQLYNQPQHF.

This chain uses TRBV5-4 with TRBJ2-3, with 7 bases aligning to TRBD2. The CDR3 sequence is 15 residues long. V lost 4 bases and J lost 6; bases outside the gene matches: 11. Germline V gene lookup returns CDR1 SGHNT and CDR2 YYREEE (reference sequence). The CDR3 protein is CASSVPMGGVDTQYF. The CDR3 DNA sequence: TGTGCCAGCAGCGTACCGATGGGGGGGGTGGATACGCAGTATTTT.

Written as DNA, the CDR3 is TGCGCCAGCAGCGAGAACCTAGCGGGGGGGCTTCCCTACAATGAGCAGTTCTTC. Translation: CASSENLAGGLPYNEQFF. V usage is TRBV4-3 and J usage is TRBJ2-1, with 12 positions matching TRBD2. V dropped 5 bases and J dropped 2; count of bases not matched to a gene: 10. The CDR3 covers 18 residues. The germline gives CDR1 LGHNA, CDR2 YSLEER.

V and J are TRBV5-6 and TRBJ1-2; 9 bases match TRBD1. In germline, CDR1 is SGHDT, CDR2 YYEEEE. There are 15 residues in the CDR3. Trimming removed 2 bases from V and 5 bases from J; junction bases left unmatched: 7. The CDR3 nucleotides are TGTGCCAGCAGCTTATCCGGGACAGGGAAATATGGCTACACCTTC. Translating gives CASSLSGTGKYGYTF.

The genes are TRBV10-3 and TRBJ1-4; D is uncertain. This CDR3 has 16 residues. Trimming stripped 0 bases from V and 4 bases from J, with 12 bases between. CDR1 and CDR2 from the germline V gene are ENHRY and SYGVKD. The CDR3 region is CAISESGDRGNEKLFF. CDR3 DNA sequence: TGTGCCATCAGTGAGTCCGGGGATCGGGGTAATGAAAAACTGTTTTTT.